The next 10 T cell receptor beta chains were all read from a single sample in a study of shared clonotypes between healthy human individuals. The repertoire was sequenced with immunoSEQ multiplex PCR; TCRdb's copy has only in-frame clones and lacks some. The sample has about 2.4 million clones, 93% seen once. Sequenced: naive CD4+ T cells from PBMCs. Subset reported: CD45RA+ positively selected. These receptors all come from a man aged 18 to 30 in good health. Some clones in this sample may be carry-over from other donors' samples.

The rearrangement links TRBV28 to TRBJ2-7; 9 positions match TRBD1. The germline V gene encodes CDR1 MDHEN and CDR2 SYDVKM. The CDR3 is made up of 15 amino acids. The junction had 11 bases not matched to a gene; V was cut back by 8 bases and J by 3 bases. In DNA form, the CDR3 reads TGTGCCAGCTGCCCCGGGACAGGGATTATCTACGAGCAGTACTTC. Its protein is CASCPGTGIIYEQYF.

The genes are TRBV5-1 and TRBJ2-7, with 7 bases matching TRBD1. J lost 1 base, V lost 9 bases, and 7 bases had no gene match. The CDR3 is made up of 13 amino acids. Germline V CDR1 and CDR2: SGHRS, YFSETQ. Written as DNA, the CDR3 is TGCGCCACCGCAACAGGGGCATCCTACGAGCAGTACTTC. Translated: CATATGASYEQYF.

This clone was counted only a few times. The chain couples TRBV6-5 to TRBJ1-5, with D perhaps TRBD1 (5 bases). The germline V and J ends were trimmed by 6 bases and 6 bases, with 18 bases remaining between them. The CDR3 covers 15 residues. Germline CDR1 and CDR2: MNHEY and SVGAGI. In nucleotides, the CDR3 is TGTGCCAGCAGCCTCAACCGGGGACGGGGTCAGCCCCAGCATTTT. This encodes CASSLNRGRGQPQHF.

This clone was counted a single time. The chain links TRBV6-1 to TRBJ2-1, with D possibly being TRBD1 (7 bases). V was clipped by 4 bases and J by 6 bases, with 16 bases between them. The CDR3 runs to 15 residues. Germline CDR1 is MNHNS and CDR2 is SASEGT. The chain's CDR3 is CASSGRTGGSNEQFF. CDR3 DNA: TGTGCCAGCAGTGGCCGGACAGGAGGGAGCAATGAGCAGTTCTTC.

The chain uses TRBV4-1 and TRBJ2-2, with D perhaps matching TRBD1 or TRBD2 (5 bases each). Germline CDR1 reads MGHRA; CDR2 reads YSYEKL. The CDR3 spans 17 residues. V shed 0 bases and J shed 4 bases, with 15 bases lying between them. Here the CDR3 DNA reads TGCGCCAGCAGCCAAGAGATGACCAGGGAGTTCACCGGGGAGCTGTTTTTT. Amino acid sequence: CASSQEMTREFTGELFF.

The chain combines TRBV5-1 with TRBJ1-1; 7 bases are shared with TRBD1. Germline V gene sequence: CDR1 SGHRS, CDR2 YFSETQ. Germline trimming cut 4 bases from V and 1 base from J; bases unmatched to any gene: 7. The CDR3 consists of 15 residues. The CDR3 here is CASSQEGAANTEAFF. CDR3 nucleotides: TGCGCCAGCAGCCAGGAGGGGGCAGCGAACACTGAAGCTTTCTTT.

The CDR3 DNA reads as TGCGCCAGCAGCTTCCGGGACAGCCAAGAGACCCAGTACTTC. This sequence encodes CASSFRDSQETQYF. The chain links TRBV5-1 to TRBJ2-5; TRBD1 matches 7 bases. In germline, CDR1 is SGHRS, CDR2 YFSETQ. CDR3 length equals 14 residues. Trimming cost V 2 bases and J 1 base; bases outside gene matches: 2. The full variable domain, its missing parts supplied by reference TRBV5-1 and TRBJ2-5, is KAGVTQTPRYLIKTRGQQVTLSCSPISGHRSVSWYQQTPGQGLQFLFEYFSETQRNKGNFPGRFSGRQFSNSRSEMNVSTLELGDSALYLCASSFRDSQETQYFGPGTRLLVL.

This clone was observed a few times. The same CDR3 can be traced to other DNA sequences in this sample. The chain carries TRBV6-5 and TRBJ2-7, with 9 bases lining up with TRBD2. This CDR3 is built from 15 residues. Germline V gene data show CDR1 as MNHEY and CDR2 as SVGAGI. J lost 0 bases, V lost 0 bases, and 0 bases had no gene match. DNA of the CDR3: TGTGCCAGCAGTTACTCGACTAGCGGCTCCTACGAGCAGTACTTC. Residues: CASSYSTSGSYEQYF.

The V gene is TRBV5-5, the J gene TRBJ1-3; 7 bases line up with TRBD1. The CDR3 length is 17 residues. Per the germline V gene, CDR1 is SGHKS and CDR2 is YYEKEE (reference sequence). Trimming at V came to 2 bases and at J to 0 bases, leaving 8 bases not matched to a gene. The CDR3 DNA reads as TGTGCCAGCAGCTTCATCCGGGACAGTGACTCTGGAAACACCATATATTTT. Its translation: CASSFIRDSDSGNTIYF.

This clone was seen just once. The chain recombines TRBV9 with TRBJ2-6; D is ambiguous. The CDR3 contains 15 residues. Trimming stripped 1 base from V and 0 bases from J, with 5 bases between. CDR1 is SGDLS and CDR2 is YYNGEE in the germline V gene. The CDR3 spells CASSVFLSGANVLTF. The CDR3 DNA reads TGTGCCAGCAGCGTATTCCTCTCTGGGGCCAACGTCCTGACTTTC.